Listed below are T cell receptor beta chains from one sample, sequenced in a study of blood T cell repertoires in COVID-19. Clones were read by immunoSEQ multiplex PCR, and TCRdb kept only the in-frame ones, dropping some. The sample lists hundreds of thousands of clones; about 90% were seen once. Sample: peripheral blood. These receptors were obtained from a woman in her late teens or twenties who had recovered from COVID-19. CDR3s include the opening cysteine and the closing phenylalanine or tryptophan. A D gene is named only where the DNA matches it firmly. Clone size is given for some rows only: seen once, a few or many times, or a class if the clone is expanded.

v_gene	len	abundance	j_gene	d_gene	CDR3nt	CDR3aa
TRBV5-3	19	.	TRBJ1-4	.	TGTGCCAGAAGCTTGGTGAATTCGGGGACACGGAGCCCTAATGAAAAACTGTTTTTT	CARSLVNSGTRSPNEKLFF
TRBV14	15	.	TRBJ2-5	.	TGTGCCAGCAGCCAGCGCCAGACAACAAAAGAGACCCAGTACTTC	CASSQRQTTKETQYF
TRBV7-8	17	.	TRBJ1-1	TRBD1	TGTGCCAGCAGCGCTCTGCTGAGGACAGGGATGAACACTGAAGCTTTCTTT	CASSALLRTGMNTEAFF
TRBV5-4	16	.	TRBJ2-1	TRBD2	TGTGCCAGCAGCTTTTCAGCGGGAGAATCCTACAATGAGCAGTTCTTC	CASSFSAGESYNEQFF
TRBV7-2	17	.	TRBJ2-5	TRBD2	TGTGCCAGCAGCTTATCAACTAGCGGGAGTTCTTGGGAGACCCAGTACTTC	CASSLSTSGSSWETQYF
TRBV19	19	.	TRBJ1-1	.	TGTGCCAGTACCCCTTATCTGGCGGGGCCCATCTGGGGAGGCACTGAAGCTTTCTTT	CASTPYLAGPIWGGTEAFF
TRBV5-4	15	.	TRBJ2-3	TRBD2	TGTGCCAGCAGCCGTAGCGGGAGGGCCTTAGATACGCAGTATTTT	CASSRSGRALDTQYF
TRBV19	15	once	TRBJ2-1	TRBD1	TGTGCCAGTAGTACCCAGGGGACAGGGGTTAATGAGCAGTTCTTC	CASSTQGTGVNEQFF
TRBV28	15	.	TRBJ1-4	.	TGTGCCAGCAGTTTGAGGGCGGGCAGGTACGAAAAACTGTTTTTT	CASSLRAGRYEKLFF
TRBV10-3	13	.	TRBJ2-5	TRBD2	TGTGCCATCAGTGTTCAGCGGGGAGAGACCCAGTACTTC	CAISVQRGETQYF
TRBV19	16	.	TRBJ1-1	.	TGTGCCAGTAGTATAATTCCCGCAGGGTTCAACACTGAAGCTTTCTTT	CASSIIPAGFNTEAFF
TRBV20-1	15	.	TRBJ2-3	TRBD2	TGCAGTGCTAGTGGCGGGACTAGCATAGGAGATACGCAGTATTTT	CSASGGTSIGDTQYF
TRBV5-5	13	.	TRBJ1-2	.	TGTGCCAGCAGCCCCGGTTCACAGCCTGGCTACACCTTC	CASSPGSQPGYTF
TRBV21-1	12	few	TRBJ2-2	.	TGTGCCAGCAGTCCCAGGACCGGGGAGCTGTTTTTT	CASSPRTGELFF
TRBV5-6	16	.	TRBJ2-2	TRBD2	TGTGCCAGCAGCTTGGGCCTAGCGGGAGGTACCGGGGAGCTGTTTTTT	CASSLGLAGGTGELFF
TRBV5-4	16	.	TRBJ2-3	TRBD2	TGTGCCAGCAGCTCTCGGACTAGCGGGTTTACAGATACGCAGTATTTT	CASSSRTSGFTDTQYF
TRBV11-2	12	.	TRBJ1-1	TRBD1	TGTGCCAGCAGCTTCAGGGGGACTGAAGCTTTCTTT	CASSFRGTEAFF